A single sample is the source of the 31 T cell receptor beta chains below, sequenced in a study of graft-versus-host responses after intestinal transplantation. No antigens are known for them. Profiling relied on immunoSEQ multiplex PCR, and the TCRdb table lists in-frame clones only, not all of them. The data contain around 88,000 clones, about four fifths of them singletons. The source material was unstimulated CD8+ T cells sorted from spleen or lymph node cells, sampled before intestinal transplant. The receptors were gathered from a human donor who received an intestinal transplant.

The rearrangement links TRBV19 to TRBJ2-1; D gene unclear. With 3 bases removed from V and 8 bases from J, the gap between germline ends came to 11 bases. Germline V gene sequence: CDR1 LNHDA, CDR2 SQIVND (reference sequence). The CDR3 runs 13 residues. CDR3 amino acids: CASSIFLGDEQFF. The CDR3 coding sequence is TGTGCCAGTAGTATTTTTCTCGGCGATGAGCAGTTCTTC.

The CDR3 nucleotides are TGTGCCAGCAGCGTAGCCCCGAAACAGGGGGCGGTATACTATGGCTACACCTTC. Protein: CASSVAPKQGAVYYGYTF. The chain carries TRBV9 and TRBJ1-2; TRBD1 matches 9 bases. V lost 0 bases to trimming and J lost 3 bases; unmatched junction nucleotides: 12. The CDR3 loop spans 18 amino acids. In germline, CDR1 is SGDLS, CDR2 YYNGEE.

V is TRBV5-1 and J is TRBJ1-1; the match to TRBD1 covers 7 bases. Germline loops: CDR1 SGHRS, CDR2 YFSETQ. CDR3 length: 16 residues. V lost 3 bases and J lost 0; bases outside the gene matches: 8. This CDR3 reads CASSSFGTALNTEAFF. DNA for the CDR3: TGCGCCAGCAGCTCCTTCGGGACAGCGTTGAACACTGAAGCTTTCTTT. Drawing the rest from reference TRBV5-1 and TRBJ1-1, the complete variable domain is KAGVTQTPRYLIKTRGQQVTLSCSPISGHRSVSWYQQTPGQGLQFLFEYFSETQRNKGNFPGRFSGRQFSNSRSEMNVSTLELGDSALYLCASSSFGTALNTEAFFGQGTRLTVV.

The chain's CDR3 is CASDRDSNQPQHF. CDR3 sequence (DNA): TGTGCCAGTGACAGGGATAGCAATCAGCCCCAGCATTTT. This sequence joins TRBV19 and TRBJ1-5; 7 positions match TRBD1. The germline gives CDR1 LNHDA, CDR2 SQIVND (reference sequence). V was pared by 8 bases and J by 0 bases, with 1 base of the junction left unmatched. The CDR3 sequence is 13 residues long.

The chain links TRBV7-9 to TRBJ2-7, with 8 positions matching TRBD2. V trimming: 5 bases; J trimming: 4 bases; junction bases outside the gene matches: 10. The CDR3 runs to 15 residues. Germline values: CDR1 SEHNR, CDR2 FQNEAQ (reference sequence). CDR3 in amino acids: CASSHPGGPGYEQYF. CDR3 sequence (DNA): TGTGCCAGCAGCCATCCGGGAGGGCCAGGGTACGAGCAGTACTTC.

The chain couples TRBV6-5 to TRBJ2-7, with TRBD2 as a possible D gene (6 bases). V lost 6 bases and J 5 bases, leaving 20 bases between the germline ends. Germline CDR1 reads MNHEY; CDR2 reads SVGAGI. This CDR3 has 15 residues. CDR3 in amino acids: CASSPLGGRVDEQYF. In DNA form, the CDR3 reads TGTGCCAGCAGCCCCTTAGGAGGGAGAGTGGACGAGCAGTACTTC.

V usage is TRBV7-9 and J usage is TRBJ2-2; D unresolved. V lost 1 base, J lost 2 bases, and 5 bases lay in between. Germline CDR1 and CDR2: SEHNR and FQNEAQ (reference sequence). The CDR3 totals 14 residues. This CDR3 reads CASSLVSNTGELFF. The CDR3 nucleotides are TGTGCCAGCAGCTTAGTCAGCAACACCGGGGAGCTGTTTTTT.

V gene TRBV7-9 combines with J gene TRBJ2-7, with D possibly called TRBD1 or TRBD2 (7 bases each). This CDR3 spans 16 amino acids. The V end lost 1 base, the J end lost 5 bases, and 18 bases lay between the germline ends. Germline lookup yields CDR1 SEHNR and CDR2 FQNEAQ (reference sequence). Here the CDR3 reads CASSLEGARLAHEQYF. CDR3 bases: TGTGCCAGCAGCTTAGAGGGGGCAAGACTAGCCCACGAGCAGTACTTC.

The J gene is TRBJ2-3, the V gene TRBV4-1; the D gene is possibly TRBD2 (6 bases). The CDR3 runs 17 residues. The V gene lost 1 base and the J gene lost 0 bases, with 14 bases spanning the gap. Germline CDR1 is MGHRA and CDR2 is YSYEKL. The CDR3 spells CASSQATRAGSTDTQYF. The CDR3, as DNA: TGCGCCAGCAGCCAAGCCACCCGGGCGGGGAGCACAGATACGCAGTATTTT.

The chain joins TRBV5-1 to TRBJ2-3; the match to TRBD2 covers 9 bases. V lost 3 bases, J lost 2 bases, and 7 bases stayed unmatched. The CDR3 spans 16 residues. Per germline, CDR1 SGHRS and CDR2 YFSETQ. As DNA, the CDR3 is TGCGCCAGCAGCTGGGCGGCTAGCGGGATCACAGATACGCAGTATTTT. It translates to CASSWAASGITDTQYF.

The chain employs TRBV5-1 and TRBJ1-1; a weak D match, TRBD1 (6 bases). The CDR3 length is 15 residues. The germline V and J ends were trimmed by 4 bases and 2 bases, with 15 bases remaining between them. The germline gives CDR1 SGHRS, CDR2 YFSETQ. The CDR3 bases are TGCGCCAGCAGCCCCGGTTGGGGGCTAAACACTGAAGCTTTCTTT. This translates into CASSPGWGLNTEAFF.

There are a few counts of this clone. The gene calls are TRBV7-9 and TRBJ2-5; 7 bases fit TRBD2. This CDR3 spans 14 amino acids. Trimming cost V 4 bases and J 7 bases; bases outside gene matches: 9. Germline CDR1 and CDR2: SEHNR and FQNEAQ (reference sequence). Here the CDR3 reads CASSSGGGPGTQYF. The CDR3 DNA is TGTGCCAGCAGCTCCGGCGGGGGTCCCGGGACCCAGTACTTC.

This clone was seen a single time. The sample holds other DNA sequences that translate to the same CDR3. The chain links TRBV27 to TRBJ2-7; 7 nucleotides match TRBD1. Germline CDR1 MNHEY, CDR2 SMNVEV (reference sequence). Trimming cost V 0 bases and J 2 bases; bases outside gene matches: 4. The CDR3 contains 15 residues. CDR3 protein: CASSLSGTAPYEQYF. CDR3 nucleotide sequence: TGTGCCAGCAGTTTATCTGGGACAGCCCCCTACGAGCAGTACTTC.

This clone has more than one count but fewer than ten. The chain couples TRBV9 to TRBJ2-7; TRBD2 aligns across 11 bases. The CDR3 covers 15 residues. V dropped 0 bases and J dropped 6; count of bases not matched to a gene: 5. CDR1 is SGDLS and CDR2 is YYNGEE in the germline V gene. CDR3 nucleotides: TGTGCCAGCAGCGTAGGAATAGCGGGGGGGCTCGAGCAGTACTTC. Its protein is CASSVGIAGGLEQYF.

The chain has TRBV11-2 and TRBJ2-5; D not resolved. Trimming took off 1 base at V and 3 bases at J, with 9 bases between the two ends. CDR1 SGHAT and CDR2 FQNNGV come from the germline V gene. The CDR3 is 14 amino acids. The CDR3 sequence is CASSLVLAEETQYF. The DNA for the CDR3 is TGTGCCAGCAGCTTAGTACTCGCAGAAGAGACCCAGTACTTC.

The chain links TRBV9 to TRBJ1-1; 7 nucleotides agree with TRBD1. CDR1 and CDR2 (germline): SGDLS, YYNGEE. The V segment lost 0 bases and the J segment 8 bases; nucleotides outside the gene matches: 10. This CDR3 region has 15 residues. In nucleotides, the CDR3 is TGTGCCAGCAGCGTAGCCCCCCTGACAGGGATGGAAGCTTTCTTT. Translated: CASSVAPLTGMEAFF. The variable domain in full, with the rest retrieved from reference TRBV9 and TRBJ1-1, is DSGVTQTPKHLITATGQRVTLRCSPRSGDLSVYWYQQSLDQGLQFLIQYYNGEERAKGNILERFSAQQFPDLHSELNLSSLELGDSALYFCASSVAPLTGMEAFFGQGTRLTVV.

The genes are TRBV7-6 and TRBJ2-2; D is perhaps TRBD2 (5 bases). CDR1 and CDR2 (germline): SGHVS, FNYEAQ. The CDR3 spans 13 residues. Trimming removed 3 bases at V and 9 bases at J, with 11 bases between. CDR3 nucleotide sequence: TGTGCCAGCAGCTTGGCTAGCCGCCGGGAGCTGTTTTTT. This translates into CASSLASRRELFF. Based on the CDR3 plus reference TRBV7-6 and TRBJ2-2, the full variable domain is GAGVSQSPRYKVTKRGQDVALRCDPISGHVSLYWYRQALGQGPEFLTYFNYEAQQDKSGLPNDRFSAERPEGSISTLTIQRTEQRDSAMYRCASSLASRRELFFGEGSRLTVL.

As for this clone: Its ends do not fully match the called genes, so a read error is possible. The chain uses TRBV9 and TRBJ2-7; 10 nucleotides agree with TRBD2. The CDR3 consists of 18 residues. In germline, CDR1 is SGDLS, CDR2 YYNGEE. The CDR3 bases are TGTGCCCGCAGCGTAGGAGCTAGCGGGGGCCCCCGCGGGTACGAGCAGTACTTC. This codes for CARSVGASGGPRGYEQYF.

The V and J genes are TRBV7-6 and TRBJ1-5, with TRBD1 matching over 9 bases. Losses at the gene ends were 3 bases for V and 4 bases for J; bases not matched to a gene: 7. The CDR3 extends over 16 amino acids. Germline CDR1 and CDR2: SGHVS and FNYEAQ. DNA for the CDR3: TGTGCCAGCAGCTTTCCTGACAGGGGGTTAAATCAGCCCCAGCATTTT. It specifies CASSFPDRGLNQPQHF.

The CDR3 loop is CASSYAGLNTEAFF. In DNA, the CDR3 is TGTGCCAGCAGTTATGCGGGGCTGAACACTGAAGCTTTCTTT. The chain links TRBV6-6 to TRBJ1-1, with D possibly TRBD1 on 5 matching bases. The germline V gene encodes CDR1 MNHNY and CDR2 SVGAGI (reference sequence). V was clipped by 3 bases and J by 0 bases, with 8 bases between them. The CDR3 runs to 14 residues.

The chain links TRBV15 to TRBJ2-7, with D perhaps given as TRBD1 or TRBD2 (6 bases each). The V and J ends lost 1 base and 3 bases respectively, with 10 bases between them. This CDR3 has 14 residues. CDR1 is LNHNV and CDR2 is YYDKDF in the germline V gene (reference sequence). CDR3: CATSRGRGGYEQYF. The CDR3 DNA reads TGTGCCACCAGCAGAGGCAGGGGAGGCTACGAGCAGTACTTC. The full variable domain, completed using reference TRBV15 and TRBJ2-7, is DAMVIQNPRYQVTQFGKPVTLSCSQTLNHNVMYWYQQKSSQAPKLLFHYYDKDFNNEADTPDNFQSRRPNTSFCFLDIRSPGLGDTAMYLCATSRGRGGYEQYFGPGTRLTVT.

V gene TRBV28 combines with J gene TRBJ2-1; 9 bases are shared with TRBD2. The V segment lost 4 bases and the J segment 1 base; nucleotides outside the gene matches: 8. The CDR3 consists of 17 residues. Germline CDR1 is MDHEN and CDR2 is SYDVKM. The CDR3 spells CASSSKVAGASYNEQFF. The CDR3, as DNA: TGTGCCAGCAGTTCTAAGGTAGCGGGAGCATCCTACAATGAGCAGTTCTTC.

This clone was picked up one time. The gene calls are TRBV13 and TRBJ1-3; TRBD1 is a possible D gene (6 bases). Deletions cut 5 bases from V and 2 bases from J, with 7 bases between. CDR3 length: 13 amino acids. The germline gives CDR1 PRHDT, CDR2 FYEKMQ (reference sequence). The CDR3 DNA reads as TGTGCCAGCAGCGACAGGCCTGGAAACACCATATATTTT. It is translated as CASSDRPGNTIYF.

The chain couples TRBV4-1 to TRBJ1-2; 9 bases fit TRBD1. Per the germline V gene, CDR1 is MGHRA and CDR2 is YSYEKL. The V gene end was trimmed by 1 base and the J gene end by 5 bases; junction bases not matched to a gene: 11. The CDR3 extends over 17 amino acids. This CDR3 is CASSQVGQGIRWYGYTF. The CDR3 DNA follows: TGCGCCAGCAGCCAAGTGGGACAGGGAATACGGTGGTATGGCTACACCTTC.

This clone was recorded once. The rearrangement links TRBV7-8 to TRBJ1-1, with TRBD1 matching over 9 bases. The CDR3 runs 16 residues. J was trimmed by 3 bases and V by 6 bases; bases with no gene match: 11. From germline, CDR1 is SGHVS and CDR2 FQNEAQ. The CDR3 is CASSSNRDRDHTEAFF. CDR3 bases: TGTGCCAGCAGTTCAAACCGGGACAGGGATCACACTGAAGCTTTCTTT.

The V gene is TRBV11-1, the J gene TRBJ2-2, with D tentatively TRBD2 (6 bases). The germline V gene has CDR1 SGHAT and CDR2 FQDESV (reference sequence). Trimming pared 7 bases from V and 0 bases from J, leaving 15 bases between. CDR3 size: 16 residues. DNA of the CDR3: TGTGCCAGCACCGTACCGGCGGGACCGAACACCGGGGAGCTGTTTTTT. Translation gives CASTVPAGPNTGELFF.

For the CDR3, the DNA is TGTGCCAGCAGTTACCTCGGTAGACATTATGGCTACACCTTC. Its protein is CASSYLGRHYGYTF. This chain connects TRBV6-5 to TRBJ1-2; D ambiguous. CDR3 length: 14 residues. Germline V CDR1 and CDR2: MNHEY, SVGAGI. V gave up 2 bases and J gave up 5 bases, with 12 bases separating them.

This clone was detected only once. Different DNA sequences within this sample yield the same CDR3. CDR3 region: CASSIGTGAYEQYF. The CDR3 nucleotides are TGTGCCAGTAGTATCGGGACAGGGGCCTACGAGCAGTACTTC. The chain joins TRBV19 to TRBJ2-7, with TRBD1 matching 10 bases. Germline CDR1 reads LNHDA; CDR2 reads SQIVND (reference sequence). Trimming at V came to 3 bases and at J to 2 bases, leaving 1 base not matched to a gene. This CDR3 is built from 14 residues. The full variable domain, completed using reference TRBV19 and TRBJ2-7, is DGGITQSPKYLFRKEGQNVTLSCEQNLNHDAMYWYRQDPGQGLRLIYYSQIVNDFQKGDIAEGYSVSREKKESFPLTVTSAQKNPTAFYLCASSIGTGAYEQYFGPGTRLTVT.

The rearrangement uses TRBV7-9 and TRBJ1-5; TRBD1 agrees at 9 bases. The CDR3 has 18 residues. Looked up from germline, CDR1 is SEHNR and CDR2 is FQNEAQ (reference sequence). Germline trimming cut 5 bases from V and 7 bases from J; bases unmatched to any gene: 18. DNA for the CDR3: TGTGCCAGCAGCGGAAGGGGACAGGGAGCCGGCAGAGGCCAGCCCCAGCATTTT. Its protein product is CASSGRGQGAGRGQPQHF.

The rearrangement joins TRBV2 to TRBJ2-7, with D perhaps matching TRBD1 (5 bases). The germline CDR1 and CDR2 sequences are SNHLY and FYNNEI. This CDR3 region has 13 residues. V lost 8 bases and J 7 bases, leaving 18 bases between the germline ends. The CDR3 here is CASGATSLREQYF. The CDR3, as DNA: TGTGCCAGCGGGGCGACTTCCCTCAGGGAGCAGTACTTC.

This clone was seen a handful of times. The J gene is TRBJ2-7, the V gene TRBV9; the match to TRBD1 covers 11 bases. With V trimmed by 3 bases and J by 3 bases, 2 bases remained unmatched. The CDR3 consists of 14 residues. CDR1 SGDLS and CDR2 YYNGEE come from the germline V gene. The CDR3 is CASSGGQGDYEQYF. DNA for the CDR3: TGTGCCAGCAGCGGGGGACAGGGGGACTACGAGCAGTACTTC.